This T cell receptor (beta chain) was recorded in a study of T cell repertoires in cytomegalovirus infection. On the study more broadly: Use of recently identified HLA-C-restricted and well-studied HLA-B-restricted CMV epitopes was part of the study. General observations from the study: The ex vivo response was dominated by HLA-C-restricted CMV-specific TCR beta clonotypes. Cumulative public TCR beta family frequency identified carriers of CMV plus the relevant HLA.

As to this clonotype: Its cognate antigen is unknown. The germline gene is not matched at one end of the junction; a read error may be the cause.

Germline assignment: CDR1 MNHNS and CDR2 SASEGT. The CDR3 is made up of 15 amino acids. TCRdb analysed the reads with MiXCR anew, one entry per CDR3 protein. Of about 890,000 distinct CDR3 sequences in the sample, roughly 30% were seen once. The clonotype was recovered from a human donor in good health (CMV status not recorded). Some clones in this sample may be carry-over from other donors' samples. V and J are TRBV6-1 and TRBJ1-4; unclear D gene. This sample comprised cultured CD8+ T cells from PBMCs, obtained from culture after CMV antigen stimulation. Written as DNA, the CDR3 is TGTGCCAGCAGTTACGGGGAATTTTTCAGTGAAAAACTGCTTTTT. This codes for CASSYGEFFSEKLLF.